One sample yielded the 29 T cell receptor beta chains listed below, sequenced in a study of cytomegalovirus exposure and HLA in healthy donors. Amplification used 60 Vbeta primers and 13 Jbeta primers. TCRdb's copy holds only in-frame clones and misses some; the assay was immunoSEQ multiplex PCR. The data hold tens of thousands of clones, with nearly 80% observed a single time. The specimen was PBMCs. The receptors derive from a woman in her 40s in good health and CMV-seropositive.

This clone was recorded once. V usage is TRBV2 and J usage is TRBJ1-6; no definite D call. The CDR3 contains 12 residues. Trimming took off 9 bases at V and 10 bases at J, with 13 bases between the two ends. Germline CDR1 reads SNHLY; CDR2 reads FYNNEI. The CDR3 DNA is TGTGCCAGGGGAAGGGAGCGATCACCCCTCCACTTT. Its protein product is CARGRERSPLHF.

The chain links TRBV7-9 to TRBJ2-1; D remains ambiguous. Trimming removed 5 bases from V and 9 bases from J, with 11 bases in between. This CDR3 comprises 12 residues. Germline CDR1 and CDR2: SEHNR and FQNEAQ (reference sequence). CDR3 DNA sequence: TGTGCCAGCAGCCCCCCCCTACCTGAGCAGTTCTTC. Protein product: CASSPPLPEQFF.

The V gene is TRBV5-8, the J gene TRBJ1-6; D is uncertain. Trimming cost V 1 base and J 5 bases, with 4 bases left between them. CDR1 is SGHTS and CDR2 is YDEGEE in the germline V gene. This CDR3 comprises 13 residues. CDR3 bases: TGTGCCAGCAGCTTGACGGATAATTCACCCCTCCACTTT. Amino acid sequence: CASSLTDNSPLHF. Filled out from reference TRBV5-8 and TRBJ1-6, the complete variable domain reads EAGVTQSPTHLIKTRGQQATLRCSPISGHTSVYWYQQALGLGLQFLLWYDEGEERNRGNFPPRFSGRQFPNYSSELNVNALELEDSALYLCASSLTDNSPLHFGNGTRLTVT.

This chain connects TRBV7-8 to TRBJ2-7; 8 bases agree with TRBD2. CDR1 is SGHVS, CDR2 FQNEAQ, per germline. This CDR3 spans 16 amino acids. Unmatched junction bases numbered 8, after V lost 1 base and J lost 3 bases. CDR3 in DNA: TGTGCCAGCAGCTTAGTGGGCGGGGGGCGTAACTACGAGCAGTACTTC. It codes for CASSLVGGGRNYEQYF. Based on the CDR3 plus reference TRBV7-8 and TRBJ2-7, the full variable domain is GAGVSQSPRYKVAKRGQDVALRCDPISGHVSLFWYQQALGQGPEFLTYFQNEAQLDKSGLPSDRFFAERPEGSVSTLKIQRTQQEDSAVYLCASSLVGGGRNYEQYFGPGTRLTVT.

The CDR3 region has the DNA TGTGCCAGCAGTCGCGGGGGAGCGCAGTATTTT. Its protein is CASSRGGAQYF. The chain uses TRBV6-5 and TRBJ2-3; 7 nucleotides agree with TRBD2. Germline CDR1 is MNHEY and CDR2 is SVGAGI. The CDR3 is 11 residues long. The J segment lost 10 bases and the V segment lost 5 bases, leaving 3 bases of the junction unmatched.

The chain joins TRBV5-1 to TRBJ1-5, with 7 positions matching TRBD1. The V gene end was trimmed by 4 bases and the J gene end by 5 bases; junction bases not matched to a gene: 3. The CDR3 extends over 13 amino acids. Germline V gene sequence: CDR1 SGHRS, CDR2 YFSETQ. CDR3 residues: CASSKDRDQPQHF. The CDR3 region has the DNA TGCGCCAGCAGCAAAGACAGGGATCAGCCCCAGCATTTT. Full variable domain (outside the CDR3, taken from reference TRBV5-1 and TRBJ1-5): KAGVTQTPRYLIKTRGQQVTLSCSPISGHRSVSWYQQTPGQGLQFLFEYFSETQRNKGNFPGRFSGRQFSNSRSEMNVSTLELGDSALYLCASSKDRDQPQHFGDGTRLSIL.

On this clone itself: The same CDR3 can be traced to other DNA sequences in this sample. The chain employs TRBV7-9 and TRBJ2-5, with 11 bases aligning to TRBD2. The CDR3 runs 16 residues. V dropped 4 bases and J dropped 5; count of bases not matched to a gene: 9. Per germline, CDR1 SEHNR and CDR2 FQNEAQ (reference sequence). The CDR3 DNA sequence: TGTGCCAGCAGCTCTTCCGGGACTAGCGGACAGGAGACCCAGTACTTC. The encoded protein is CASSSSGTSGQETQYF.

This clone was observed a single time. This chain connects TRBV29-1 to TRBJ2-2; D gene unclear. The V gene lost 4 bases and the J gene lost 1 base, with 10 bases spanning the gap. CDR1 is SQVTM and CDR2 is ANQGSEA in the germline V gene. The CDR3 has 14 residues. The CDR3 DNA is TGCAGCGTTGGCGGCCCCAAGAACACCGGGGAGCTGTTTTTT. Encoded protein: CSVGGPKNTGELFF.

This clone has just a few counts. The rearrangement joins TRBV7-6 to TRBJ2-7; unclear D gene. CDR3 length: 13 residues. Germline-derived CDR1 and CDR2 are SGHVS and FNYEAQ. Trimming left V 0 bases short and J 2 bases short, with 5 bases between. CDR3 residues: CASSLAIAYEQYF. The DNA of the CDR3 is TGTGCCAGCAGCTTAGCGATAGCCTACGAGCAGTACTTC.

CDR3 amino acids: CASSFSTSLGTGELFF. CDR3 bases: TGTGCCAGCAGCTTCTCAACTAGCCTGGGGACCGGGGAGCTGTTTTTT. The V gene is TRBV11-2, the J gene TRBJ2-2; TRBD2 is a possible D gene (6 bases). The germline V gene encodes CDR1 SGHAT and CDR2 FQNNGV. The CDR3 loop spans 16 amino acids. V was trimmed by 3 bases and J by 5 bases, leaving 16 bases between them.

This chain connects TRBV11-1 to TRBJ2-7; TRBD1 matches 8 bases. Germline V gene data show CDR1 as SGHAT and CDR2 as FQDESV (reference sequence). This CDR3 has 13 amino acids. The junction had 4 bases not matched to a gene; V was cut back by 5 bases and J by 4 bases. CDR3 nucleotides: TGTGCCAGCAGCCACAGGACAGGGTACGAGCAGTACTTC. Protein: CASSHRTGYEQYF.

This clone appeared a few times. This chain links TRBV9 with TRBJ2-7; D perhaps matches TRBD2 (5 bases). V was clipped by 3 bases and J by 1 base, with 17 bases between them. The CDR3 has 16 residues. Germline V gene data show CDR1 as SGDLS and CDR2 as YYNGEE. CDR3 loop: CASSARSTTQSYEQYF. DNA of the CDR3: TGTGCCAGCAGCGCCCGATCGACTACTCAGTCCTACGAGCAGTACTTC.

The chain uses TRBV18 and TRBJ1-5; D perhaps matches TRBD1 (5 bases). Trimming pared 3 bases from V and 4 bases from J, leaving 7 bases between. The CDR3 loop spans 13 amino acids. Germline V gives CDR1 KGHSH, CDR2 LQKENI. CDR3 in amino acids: CASSPGGNQPQHF. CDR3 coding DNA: TGTGCCAGCTCACCGGGGGGGAATCAGCCCCAGCATTTT. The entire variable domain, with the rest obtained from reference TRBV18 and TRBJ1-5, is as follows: NAGVMQNPRHLVRRRGQEARLRCSPMKGHSHVYWYRQLPEEGLKFMVYLQKENIIDESGMPKERFSAEFPKEGPSILRIQQVVRGDSAAYFCASSPGGNQPQHFGDGTRLSIL.

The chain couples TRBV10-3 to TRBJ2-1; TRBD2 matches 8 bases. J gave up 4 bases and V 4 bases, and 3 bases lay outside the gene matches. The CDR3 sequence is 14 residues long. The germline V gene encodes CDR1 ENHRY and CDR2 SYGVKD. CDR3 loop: CAISGSGDYNEQFF. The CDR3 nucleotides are TGTGCCATCAGTGGTAGCGGGGATTACAATGAGCAGTTCTTC.

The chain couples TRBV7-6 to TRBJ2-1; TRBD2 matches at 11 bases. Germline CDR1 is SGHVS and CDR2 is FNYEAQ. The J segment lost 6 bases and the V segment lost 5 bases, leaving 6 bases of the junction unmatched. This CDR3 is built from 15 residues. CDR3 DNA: TGTGCCAGCAGCGAGGGGACTAGCGGCAGCAATGAGCAGTTCTTC. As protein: CASSEGTSGSNEQFF.

The CDR3 nucleotides read TGTGCCAGCAGCCCCCCGGCGGGAGAAGATACGCAGTATTTT. Protein product: CASSPPAGEDTQYF. The rearrangement joins TRBV9 to TRBJ2-3; 7 bases align to TRBD2. Germline V CDR1 and CDR2: SGDLS, YYNGEE. CDR3 length: 14 residues. Trimming removed 4 bases from V and 5 bases from J; junction bases left unmatched: 7.

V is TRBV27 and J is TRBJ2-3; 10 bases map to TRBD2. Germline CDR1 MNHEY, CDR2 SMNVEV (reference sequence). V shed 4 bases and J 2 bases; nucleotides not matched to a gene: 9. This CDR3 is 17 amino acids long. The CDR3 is CASSSPRLAGDTDTQYF. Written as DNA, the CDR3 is TGTGCCAGCAGTTCCCCTCGACTAGCGGGCGACACAGATACGCAGTATTTT.

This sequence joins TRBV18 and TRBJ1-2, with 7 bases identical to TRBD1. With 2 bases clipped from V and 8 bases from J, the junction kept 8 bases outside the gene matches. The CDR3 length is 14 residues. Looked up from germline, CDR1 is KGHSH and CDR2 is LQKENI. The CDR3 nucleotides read TGTGCCAGCTCACCAGACAGGGTTACTATCGGCTACACCTTC. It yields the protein CASSPDRVTIGYTF.

The chain's CDR3 is CASATSAGSYNEQFF. The CDR3 nucleotides are TGTGCCAGCGCCACTAGCGCTGGCTCCTACAATGAGCAGTTCTTC. This chain uses TRBV6-4 with TRBJ2-1; 7 bases match TRBD2. The V gene end was trimmed by 8 bases and the J gene end by 0 bases; junction bases not matched to a gene: 7. CDR1 is MRHNA and CDR2 is SNTAGT in the germline V gene. This CDR3 is 15 amino acids long.

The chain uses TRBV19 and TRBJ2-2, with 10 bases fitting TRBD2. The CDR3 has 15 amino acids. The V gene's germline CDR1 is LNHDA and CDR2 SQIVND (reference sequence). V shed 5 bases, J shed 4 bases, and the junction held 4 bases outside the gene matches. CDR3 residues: CASSVAGGPTGELFF. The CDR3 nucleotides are TGTGCCAGTAGTGTAGCGGGAGGCCCCACCGGGGAGCTGTTTTTT.

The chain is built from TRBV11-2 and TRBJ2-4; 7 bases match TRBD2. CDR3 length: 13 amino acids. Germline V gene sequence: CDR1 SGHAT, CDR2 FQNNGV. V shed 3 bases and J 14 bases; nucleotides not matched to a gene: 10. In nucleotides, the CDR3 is TGTGCCAGCAGCTTGGGCCTAGCGGACGCAGAGTACTTC. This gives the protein CASSLGLADAEYF. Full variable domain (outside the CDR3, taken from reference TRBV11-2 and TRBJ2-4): EAGVAQSPRYKIIEKRQSVAFWCNPISGHATLYWYQQILGQGPKLLIQFQNNGVVDDSQLPKDRFSAERLKGVDSTLKIQPAKLEDSAVYLCASSLGLADAEYFGAGTRLSVL.

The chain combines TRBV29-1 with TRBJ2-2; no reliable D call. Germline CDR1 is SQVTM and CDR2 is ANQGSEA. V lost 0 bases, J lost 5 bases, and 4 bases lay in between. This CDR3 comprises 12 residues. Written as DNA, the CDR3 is TGCAGCGTTGAAGATGAGACCGGGGAGCTGTTTTTT. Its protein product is CSVEDETGELFF.

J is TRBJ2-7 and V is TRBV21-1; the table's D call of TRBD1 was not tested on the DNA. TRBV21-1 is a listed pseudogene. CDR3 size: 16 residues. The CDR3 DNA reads TGTGCCAGCAGCAAAGATGGGGGACAGGGGATGTACGAGCAGTACTTC. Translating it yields CASSKDGGQGMYEQYF.

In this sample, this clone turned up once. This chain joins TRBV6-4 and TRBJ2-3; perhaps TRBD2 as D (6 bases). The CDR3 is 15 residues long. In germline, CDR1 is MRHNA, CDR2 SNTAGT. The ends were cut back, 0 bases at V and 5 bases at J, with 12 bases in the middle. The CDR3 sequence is CASSDSRGGIDTQYF. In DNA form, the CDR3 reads TGTGCCAGCAGTGACTCTAGGGGCGGGATAGATACGCAGTATTTT.

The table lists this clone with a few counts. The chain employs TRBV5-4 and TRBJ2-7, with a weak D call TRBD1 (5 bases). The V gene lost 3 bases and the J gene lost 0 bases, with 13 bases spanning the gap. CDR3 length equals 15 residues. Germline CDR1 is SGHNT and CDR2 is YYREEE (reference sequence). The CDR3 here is CASSSQGLSSYEQYF. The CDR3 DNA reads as TGTGCCAGCAGCTCTCAGGGCCTCAGCTCCTACGAGCAGTACTTC. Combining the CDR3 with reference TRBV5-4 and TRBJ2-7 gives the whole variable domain ETGVTQSPTHLIKTRGQQVTLRCSSQSGHNTVSWYQQALGQGPQFIFQYYREEENGRGNFPPRFSGLQFPNYSSELNVNALELDDSALYLCASSSQGLSSYEQYFGPGTRLTVT.

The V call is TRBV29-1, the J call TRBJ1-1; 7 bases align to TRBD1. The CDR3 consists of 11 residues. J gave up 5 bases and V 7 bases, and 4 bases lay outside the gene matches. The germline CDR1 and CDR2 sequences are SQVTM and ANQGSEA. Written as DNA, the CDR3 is TGCAGCGGTAAACAGGGGACTGAAGCTTTCTTT. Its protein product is CSGKQGTEAFF.

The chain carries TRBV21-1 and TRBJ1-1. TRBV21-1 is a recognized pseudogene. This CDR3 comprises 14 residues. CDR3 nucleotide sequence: TGTGCCAGCAGCAAATTAAACGGAGGCACTGAAGCTTTCTTT. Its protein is CASSKLNGGTEAFF.

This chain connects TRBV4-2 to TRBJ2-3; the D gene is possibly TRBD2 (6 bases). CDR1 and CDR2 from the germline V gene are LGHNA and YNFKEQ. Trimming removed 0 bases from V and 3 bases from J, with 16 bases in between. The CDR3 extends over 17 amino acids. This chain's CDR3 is CASSQDISLRGTDTQYF. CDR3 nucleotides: TGTGCCAGCAGCCAAGATATTTCCTTGCGGGGTACAGATACGCAGTATTTT.

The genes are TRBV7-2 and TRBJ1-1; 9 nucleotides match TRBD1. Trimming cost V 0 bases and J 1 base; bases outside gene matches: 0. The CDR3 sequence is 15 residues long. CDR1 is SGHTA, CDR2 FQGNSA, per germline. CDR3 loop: CASSLAGQGNTEAFF. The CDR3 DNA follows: TGTGCCAGCAGCTTAGCGGGACAGGGGAACACTGAAGCTTTCTTT.